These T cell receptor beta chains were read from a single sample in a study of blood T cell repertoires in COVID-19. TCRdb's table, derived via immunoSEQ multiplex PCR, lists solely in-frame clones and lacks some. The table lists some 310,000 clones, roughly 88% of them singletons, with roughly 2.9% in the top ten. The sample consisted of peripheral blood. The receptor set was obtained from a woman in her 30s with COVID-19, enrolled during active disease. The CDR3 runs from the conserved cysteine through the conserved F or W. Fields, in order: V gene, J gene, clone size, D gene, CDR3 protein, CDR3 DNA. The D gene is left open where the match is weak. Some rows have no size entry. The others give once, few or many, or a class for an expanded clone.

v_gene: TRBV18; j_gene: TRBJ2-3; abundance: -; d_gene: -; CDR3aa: CASSPPAGGDTQYF; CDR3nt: TGTGCCAGCTCACCACCGGCGGGTGGAGATACGCAGTATTTT
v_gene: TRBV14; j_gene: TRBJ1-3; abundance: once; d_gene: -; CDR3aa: CASSQDLRNTIYF; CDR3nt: TGTGCCAGCAGCCAAGATCTACGAAACACCATATATTTT
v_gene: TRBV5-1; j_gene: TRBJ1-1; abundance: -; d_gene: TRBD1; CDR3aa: CASSPIVGQGGEAFF; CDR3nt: TGCGCCAGCAGCCCAATAGTGGGACAGGGGGGTGAAGCTTTCTTT
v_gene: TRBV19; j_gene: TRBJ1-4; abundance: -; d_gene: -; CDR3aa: CASRQQNSATNEKLFF; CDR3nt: TGTGCCAGTAGACAACAGAACAGTGCAACTAATGAAAAACTGTTTTTT
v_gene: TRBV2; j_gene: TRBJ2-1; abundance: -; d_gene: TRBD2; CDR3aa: CASRLLAGVANEQFF; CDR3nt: TGTGCCAGCAGATTACTAGCGGGAGTCGCCAATGAGCAGTTCTTC
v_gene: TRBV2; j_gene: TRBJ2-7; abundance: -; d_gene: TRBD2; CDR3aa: CASYDSGRGYEQYF; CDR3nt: TGTGCCAGCTACGACAGCGGGAGAGGCTACGAGCAGTACTTC
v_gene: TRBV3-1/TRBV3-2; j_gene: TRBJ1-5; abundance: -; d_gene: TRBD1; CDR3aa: CASSQGRTGHSNQPQHF; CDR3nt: TGTGCCAGCAGCCAAGGCCGGACAGGGCATAGCAATCAGCCCCAGCATTTT
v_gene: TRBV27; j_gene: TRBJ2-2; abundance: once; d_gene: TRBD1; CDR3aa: CASSQLGGQTGELFF; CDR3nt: TGTGCCAGCAGTCAACTAGGGGGCCAAACCGGGGAGCTGTTTTTT
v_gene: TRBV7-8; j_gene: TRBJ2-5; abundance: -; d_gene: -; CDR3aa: CASSLENKQETQYF; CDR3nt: TGTGCCAGCAGCTTAGAGAACAAACAAGAGACCCAGTACTTC
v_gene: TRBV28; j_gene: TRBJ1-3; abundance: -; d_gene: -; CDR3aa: CASSRGPHSGNTIYF; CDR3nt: TGTGCCAGCAGCCGAGGGCCCCACTCTGGAAACACCATATATTTT
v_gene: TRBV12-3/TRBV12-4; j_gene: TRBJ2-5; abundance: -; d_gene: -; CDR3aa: CASSFGSSETQYF; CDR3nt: TGTGCCAGCAGTTTCGGTAGTTCGGAGACCCAGTACTTC
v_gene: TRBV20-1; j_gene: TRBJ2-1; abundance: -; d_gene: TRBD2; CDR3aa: CSASPLAGGNEQFF; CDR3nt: TGCAGTGCTAGTCCCCTAGCGGGAGGCAATGAGCAGTTCTTC
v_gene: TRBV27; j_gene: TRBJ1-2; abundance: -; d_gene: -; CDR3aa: CASSLKGFYGYTF; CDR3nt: TGTGCCAGCAGTTTAAAGGGGTTCTATGGCTACACCTTC
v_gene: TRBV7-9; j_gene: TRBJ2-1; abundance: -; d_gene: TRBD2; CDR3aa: CASSSSGRTYNEQFF; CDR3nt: TGTGCCAGCAGCTCAAGCGGGAGGACCTACAATGAGCAGTTCTTC
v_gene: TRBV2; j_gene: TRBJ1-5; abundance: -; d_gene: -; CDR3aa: CASSPGRYSNQPQHF; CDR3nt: TGTGCCAGCTCACCAGGGCGTTATAGCAATCAGCCCCAGCATTTT
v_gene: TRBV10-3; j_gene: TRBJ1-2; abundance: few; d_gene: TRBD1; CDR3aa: CATQLGQGADGYGYTF; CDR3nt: TGTGCCACTCAACTGGGACAGGGGGCTGATGGCTATGGCTACACCTTC
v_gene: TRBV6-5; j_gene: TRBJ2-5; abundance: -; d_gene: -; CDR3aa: CASSTGWETQYF; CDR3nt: TGTGCCAGCAGTACAGGGTGGGAGACCCAGTACTTC
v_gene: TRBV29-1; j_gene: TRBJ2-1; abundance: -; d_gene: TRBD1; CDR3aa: CSGKKAGTGSNNEQFF; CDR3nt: TGCAGCGGGAAAAAAGCCGGGACAGGCTCCAACAATGAGCAGTTCTTC
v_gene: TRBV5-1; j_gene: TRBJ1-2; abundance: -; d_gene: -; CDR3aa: CASSPKTLQGLASGYTF; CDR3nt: TGCGCCAGCAGCCCTAAGACTTTACAGGGATTGGCTTCTGGCTACACCTTC
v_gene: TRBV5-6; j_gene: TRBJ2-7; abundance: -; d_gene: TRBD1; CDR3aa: CASSRTGVIYEQYF; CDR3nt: TGTGCCAGCAGTCGGACAGGGGTGATCTACGAGCAGTACTTC
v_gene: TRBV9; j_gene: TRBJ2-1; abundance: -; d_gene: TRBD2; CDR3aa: CASSARLAGGGNEQFF; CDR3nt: TGTGCCAGCAGCGCCCGACTAGCGGGAGGAGGGAATGAGCAGTTCTTC
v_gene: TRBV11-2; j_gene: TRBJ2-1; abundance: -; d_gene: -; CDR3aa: CASSLLRTYNEQFF; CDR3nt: TGTGCCAGCAGCTTATTGCGTACCTACAATGAGCAGTTCTTC
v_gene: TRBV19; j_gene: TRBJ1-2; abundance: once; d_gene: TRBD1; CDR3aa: CASSPGTGALNYGYTF; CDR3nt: TGTGCCAGTAGTCCAGGGACAGGTGCCCTTAACTATGGCTACACCTTC